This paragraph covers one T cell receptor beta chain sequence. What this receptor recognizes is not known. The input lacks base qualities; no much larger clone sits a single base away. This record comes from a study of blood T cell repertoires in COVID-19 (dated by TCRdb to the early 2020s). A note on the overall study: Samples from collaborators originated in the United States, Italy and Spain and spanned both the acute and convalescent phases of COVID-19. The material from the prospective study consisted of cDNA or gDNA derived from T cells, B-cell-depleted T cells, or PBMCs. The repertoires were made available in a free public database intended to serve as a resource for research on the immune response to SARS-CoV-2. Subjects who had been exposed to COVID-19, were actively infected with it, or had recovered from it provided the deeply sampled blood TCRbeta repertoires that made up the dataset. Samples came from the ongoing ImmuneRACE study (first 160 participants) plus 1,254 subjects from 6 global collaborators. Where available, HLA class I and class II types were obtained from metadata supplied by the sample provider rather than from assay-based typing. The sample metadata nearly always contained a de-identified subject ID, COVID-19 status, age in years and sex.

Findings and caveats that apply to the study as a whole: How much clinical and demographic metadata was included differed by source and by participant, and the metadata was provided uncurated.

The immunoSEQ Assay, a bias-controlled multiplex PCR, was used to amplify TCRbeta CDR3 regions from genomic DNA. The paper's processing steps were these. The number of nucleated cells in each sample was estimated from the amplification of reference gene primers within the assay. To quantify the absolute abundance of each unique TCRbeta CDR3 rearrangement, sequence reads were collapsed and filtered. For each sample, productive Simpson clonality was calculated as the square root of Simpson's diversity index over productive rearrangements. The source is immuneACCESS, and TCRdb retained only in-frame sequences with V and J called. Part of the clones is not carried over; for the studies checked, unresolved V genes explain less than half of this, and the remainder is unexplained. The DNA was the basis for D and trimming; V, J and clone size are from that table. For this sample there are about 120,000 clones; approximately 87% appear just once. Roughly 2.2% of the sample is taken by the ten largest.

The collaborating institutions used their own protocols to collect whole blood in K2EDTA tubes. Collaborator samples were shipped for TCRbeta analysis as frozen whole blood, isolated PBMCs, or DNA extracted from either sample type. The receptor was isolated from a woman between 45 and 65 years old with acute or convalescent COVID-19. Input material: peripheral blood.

The nucleotides read TGTGCCAGCAGCCCGGCGGGGGTAGGCAATCAGCCCCAGCATTTT. Its translation reads: CASSPAGVGNQPQHF. The rearrangement joined TRBV7-9 to TRBJ1-5; the D gene is perhaps TRBD1, from 5 matching bases. Reading from cysteine to phenylalanine, the CDR3 counts 15 amino acids. The entry retains the CDR3 DNA only, 45 bases that are in frame from base 1. V and J lose 5 bases and 2 bases, and a span of 13 bases separates them. As encoded in the germline V gene (reference sequence), CDR1 is SEHNR while CDR2 is FQNEAQ.